These 32 T cell receptor beta chains were sequenced from one sample in a study of blood T cell repertoires in COVID-19. TCRdb's copy holds only in-frame clones and misses some; the assay was immunoSEQ multiplex PCR. The sample lists roughly 250,000 clones; roughly 91% were seen once. The sample comprised peripheral blood. The origin of the receptors is a man younger than 40 with acute or convalescent COVID-19.

This chain uses TRBV11-2 with TRBJ2-3, with TRBD2 matching over 7 bases. Germline CDR1 and CDR2: SGHAT and FQNNGV. The CDR3 is made up of 13 amino acids. V lost 8 bases to trimming and J lost 3 bases; unmatched junction nucleotides: 5. DNA for the CDR3: TGTGCCAGCGCCGGGGGGTCGACAGATACGCAGTATTTT. Translated, it gives CASAGGSTDTQYF.

The genes are TRBV10-3 and TRBJ2-1; 10 bases are a match to TRBD1. V was pared by 8 bases and J by 3 bases, with 1 base of the junction left unmatched. This CDR3 is 13 amino acids long. The V gene's germline CDR1 is ENHRY and CDR2 SYGVKD. The CDR3 here is CAIGTGDYNEQFF. Written as DNA, the CDR3 is TGTGCCATCGGGACAGGGGACTACAATGAGCAGTTCTTC.

This clone was recorded a few times. This chain links TRBV5-1 with TRBJ1-1; TRBD1 matches 9 bases. The CDR3 length is 16 residues. J gave up 0 bases and V 2 bases, and 5 bases lay outside the gene matches. Per germline, CDR1 SGHRS and CDR2 YFSETQ. The CDR3 region is CASSLNTGGLNTEAFF. CDR3 DNA: TGCGCCAGCAGCTTAAATACAGGGGGCCTGAACACTGAAGCTTTCTTT.

This clone occurred a few times. CDR3 bases: TGTGCCAGCAGTCCCTCAGGCGGGGTCGGGGAAGCTTTCTTT. This codes for CASSPSGGVGEAFF. The chain has TRBV7-3 and TRBJ1-1; D remains ambiguous. The CDR3 consists of 14 residues. The V gene's germline CDR1 is SGHTA and CDR2 FQGTGA. V was clipped by 6 bases and J by 8 bases, with 19 bases between them.

The gene calls are TRBV2 and TRBJ1-5; 8 bases are shared with TRBD1. V trimming: 6 bases; J trimming: 5 bases; junction bases outside the gene matches: 6. The CDR3 runs 14 residues. Germline-derived CDR1 and CDR2 are SNHLY and FYNNEI. CDR3 sequence (DNA): TGTGCCAGCAGGGCGGACAGGGCCTATCAGCCCCAGCATTTT. Translated, it gives CASRADRAYQPQHF.

The gene calls are TRBV7-8 and TRBJ2-7; the match to TRBD2 covers 9 bases. The CDR3 has 17 residues. Germline CDR1 is SGHVS and CDR2 is FQNEAQ. V was clipped by 1 base and J by 0 bases; unmatched bases: 7. CDR3 in DNA: TGTGCCAGCAGCTTAGTTTCCCTAGCGGGGAGCTCCTACGAGCAGTACTTC. It codes for CASSLVSLAGSSYEQYF.

The chain uses TRBV5-5 and TRBJ2-7, with no clear D. This CDR3 comprises 13 residues. The germline gives CDR1 SGHKS, CDR2 YYEKEE (reference sequence). V lost 7 bases and J lost 3, with 14 bases in between. CDR3 nucleotide sequence: TGTGCCAGCCGATCTACGACGGGCTACGAGCAGTACTTC. Its translation is CASRSTTGYEQYF. The complete variable domain, with remaining parts taken from reference TRBV5-5 and TRBJ2-7, reads DAGVTQSPTHLIKTRGQQVTLRCSPISGHKSVSWYQQVLGQGPQFIFQYYEKEERGRGNFPDRFSARQFPNYSSELNVNALLLGDSALYLCASRSTTGYEQYFGPGTRLTVT.

This chain uses TRBV5-1 with TRBJ2-3; 8 bases line up with TRBD2. The CDR3 extends over 15 amino acids. With 5 bases clipped from V and 8 bases from J, the junction kept 13 bases outside the gene matches. The germline gives CDR1 SGHRS, CDR2 YFSETQ. The chain's CDR3 is CASSTPGGAQGTQYF. CDR3 DNA sequence: TGCGCCAGCAGTACTCCCGGGGGGGCTCAAGGTACGCAGTATTTT.

V usage is TRBV5-1 and J usage is TRBJ1-1; the D gene is possibly TRBD1 (6 bases). From germline, CDR1 is SGHRS and CDR2 YFSETQ. The CDR3 extends over 14 amino acids. The V and J ends lost 4 bases and 1 base respectively, with 11 bases between them. CDR3 loop: CASSGGPGNTEAFF. The CDR3 nucleotides read TGCGCCAGCAGCGGGGGCCCAGGGAACACTGAAGCTTTCTTT.

The chain carries TRBV28 and TRBJ2-1, with 8 positions matching TRBD2. The CDR3 totals 15 residues. V shed 8 bases, J shed 6 bases, and the junction held 12 bases outside the gene matches. Per germline, CDR1 MDHEN and CDR2 SYDVKM. For the CDR3, the DNA is TGTGCCAGCGGAACAAGCGGGAGTCCTTCCAATGAGCAGTTCTTC. This gives the protein CASGTSGSPSNEQFF.

This clone was seen once. The chain joins TRBV11-2 to TRBJ2-1, with 14 positions matching TRBD2. The CDR3 is made up of 14 amino acids. CDR1 and CDR2 (germline): SGHAT, FQNNGV. Losses at the gene ends were 4 bases for V and 9 bases for J; bases not matched to a gene: 2. The CDR3 spells CASSSGLAGGEQFF. CDR3 nucleotides: TGTGCCAGCAGCTCTGGACTAGCGGGAGGTGAGCAGTTCTTC.

This chain uses TRBV29-1 with TRBJ2-5, with 8 bases aligning to TRBD2. The germline V gene has CDR1 SQVTM and CDR2 ANQGSEA. The CDR3 covers 14 residues. V lost 1 base, J lost 1 base, and 2 bases stayed unmatched. The DNA of the CDR3 is TGCAGCGTTGAAGCGGGAGGGTTCCAAGAGACCCAGTACTTC. Its protein is CSVEAGGFQETQYF.

The chain recombines TRBV7-2 with TRBJ1-2, with TRBD1 as a possible D gene (6 bases). V was clipped by 5 bases and J by 4 bases, with 23 bases between them. This CDR3 spans 17 amino acids. Germline values: CDR1 SGHTA, CDR2 FQGNSA. CDR3 DNA sequence: TGTGCCAGCAGCAAAGATTTGGACAGACTATTCTTCTATGGCTACACCTTC. It encodes CASSKDLDRLFFYGYTF.

The V call is TRBV29-1, the J call TRBJ2-3, with 9 bases that match TRBD2. The CDR3 spans 15 residues. V shed 3 bases and J 2 bases; nucleotides not matched to a gene: 6. The germline gives CDR1 SQVTM, CDR2 ANQGSEA. CDR3 DNA: TGCAGCGTTGAGAGAGCGGGAGGATCCACAGATACGCAGTATTTT. This translates into CSVERAGGSTDTQYF.

The rearrangement links TRBV30 to TRBJ1-1; D unresolved. Trimming left V 4 bases short and J 4 bases short, with 13 bases between. The germline V gene has CDR1 GTSNPN and CDR2 SVGIG (reference sequence). CDR3 length equals 13 residues. Written as DNA, the CDR3 is TGTGCCTGGAAAATTTGGGCAGCCACTGAAGCTTTCTTT. This translates into CAWKIWAATEAFF. The full variable domain, rest sourced from reference TRBV30 and TRBJ1-1, is SQTIHQWPATLVQPVGSPLSLECTVEGTSNPNLYWYRQAAGRGLQLLFYSVGIGQISSEVPQNLSASRPQDRQFILSSKKLLLSDSGFYLCAWKIWAATEAFFGQGTRLTVV.

The count of this clone is one. The chain joins TRBV28 to TRBJ1-5; no clear D gene. The V gene's germline CDR1 is MDHEN and CDR2 SYDVKM. The CDR3 contains 16 residues. The ends were cut back, 5 bases at V and 4 bases at J, with 18 bases in the middle. The CDR3 nucleotides read TGTGCCAGCAGTCTCCTTCCCCGGGGAACGAATCAGCCCCAGCATTTT. Its translation is CASSLLPRGTNQPQHF.

This clone has just one count. The rearrangement joins TRBV2 to TRBJ1-1; no clear D. The CDR3 has 11 amino acids. Trimming shortened V by 6 bases and J by 10 bases, and 12 bases separated the two germline ends. CDR1 and CDR2 from the germline V gene are SNHLY and FYNNEI. Here the CDR3 DNA reads TGTGCCAGCAGGGCCCTGGAGACAGCTTTCTTT. It specifies CASRALETAFF.

This clone is a singleton in its sample. The chain carries TRBV4-1 and TRBJ1-4; perhaps TRBD1 as D (6 bases). The CDR3 sequence is 15 residues long. Germline V lookup: CDR1 MGHRA, CDR2 YSYEKL. Between the trimmed V and J ends, which lost 7 bases and 5 bases, there was a span of 17 bases. In DNA, the CDR3 is TGCGCCAGCACCTTCGGACAGAGGCGGAATGAAAAACTGTTTTTT. Protein product: CASTFGQRRNEKLFF.

The rearrangement uses TRBV12-3 or TRBV12-4 and TRBJ2-4; 7 bases agree with TRBD1. This CDR3 comprises 13 residues. J gave up 3 bases and V 5 bases, and 1 base lay outside the gene matches. The DNA for the CDR3 is TGTGCCAGCAGTCGGGACAGCAAAAACATTCAGTACTTC. Residues: CASSRDSKNIQYF.

This clone was seen a few times. The V gene is TRBV5-8, the J gene TRBJ2-7; no firm D call. Germline CDR1 reads SGHTS; CDR2 reads YDEGEE. This CDR3 region has 12 residues. V lost 1 base, J lost 4 bases, and 6 bases lay in between. CDR3 in amino acids: CASSLPPYEQYF. CDR3 DNA: TGTGCCAGCAGCTTGCCCCCATACGAGCAGTACTTC.

The chain uses TRBV30 and TRBJ2-7; 7 bases are a match to TRBD2. The V gene's germline CDR1 is GTSNPN and CDR2 SVGIG (reference sequence). Trimming removed 1 base from V and 4 bases from J; junction bases left unmatched: 7. This CDR3 contains 14 residues. The CDR3 DNA reads as TGTGCCTGGAGTGCAGGGAGGGCCAGGTACGAGCAGTACTTC. Its protein is CAWSAGRARYEQYF.

Comments on this clone: The same CDR3 arises from other DNA sequences in this sample as well. This chain joins TRBV20-1 and TRBJ1-1; D is unresolved. V was pared by 3 bases and J by 1 base, with 3 bases between. Germline V gene data show CDR1 as DFQATT and CDR2 as SNEGSKA (reference sequence). The CDR3 totals 11 residues. Here the CDR3 DNA reads TGCAGTGCTAGGAGGAACACTGAAGCTTTCTTT. Encoded protein: CSARRNTEAFF.

The rearrangement uses TRBV6-6 and TRBJ1-3; D uncertain. Deletions cut 2 bases from V and 4 bases from J, with 9 bases between. The CDR3 spans 14 residues. Germline CDR1 and CDR2: MNHNY and SVGAGI (reference sequence). The CDR3 sequence is CASSYEGAGNTIYF. The CDR3 DNA follows: TGTGCCAGCAGTTACGAAGGAGCGGGAAACACCATATATTTT.

Sample share makes this clone medium-sized. The sample has other DNA sequences that encode this CDR3 too. The chain is built from TRBV7-9 and TRBJ1-2; D unclear. The CDR3 is 14 residues long. Per germline, CDR1 SEHNR and CDR2 FQNEAQ (reference sequence). The V and J ends lost 1 base and 5 bases respectively, with 11 bases between them. CDR3: CASSLEVAVYGYTF. The DNA for the CDR3 is TGTGCCAGCAGCTTAGAAGTTGCGGTTTATGGCTACACCTTC.

The genes are TRBV3-1 (or the pseudogene TRBV3-2) and TRBJ1-5; D ambiguous. The germline CDR1 and CDR2 sequences are LGHDT and YNNKEL (reference sequence). V was shortened by 1 base and J by 7 bases, with 20 bases between the two germline ends. This CDR3 has 17 residues. Here the CDR3 reads CASSQGRAADFGQPQHF. The CDR3 DNA reads as TGTGCCAGCAGCCAAGGGAGGGCGGCTGATTTCGGACAGCCCCAGCATTTT.

The chain joins TRBV5-6 to TRBJ2-2, with 10 bases that match TRBD2. Germline CDR1 SGHDT, CDR2 YYEEEE. The CDR3 consists of 16 residues. Trimming took 5 bases from V and 5 from J; bases not matched to a gene: 9. The CDR3, as DNA: TGTGCCAGCAGTAAAAGAGCGGGAGGGTGGACCGGGGAGCTGTTTTTT. Protein: CASSKRAGGWTGELFF.

The chain has TRBV4-1 and TRBJ1-4; weak D call: TRBD1 (5 bases). V was shortened by 2 bases and J by 2 bases, with 9 bases between the two germline ends. Germline lookup yields CDR1 MGHRA and CDR2 YSYEKL. The CDR3 consists of 15 residues. The CDR3 DNA is TGCGCCAGCAGCCAAAGTTGGGGCACTAATGAAAAACTGTTTTTT. Protein product: CASSQSWGTNEKLFF.

The gene calls are TRBV30 and TRBJ2-5; the match to TRBD1 covers 8 bases. The CDR3 is 15 amino acids. V shed 3 bases, J shed 2 bases, and the junction held 8 bases outside the gene matches. The germline V gene encodes CDR1 GTSNPN and CDR2 SVGIG (reference sequence). CDR3 DNA: TGTGCCTGGAGCTTTTCAGGGGGCTGGCAAGAGACCCAGTACTTC. Its translation is CAWSFSGGWQETQYF. Drawing the rest from reference TRBV30 and TRBJ2-5, the complete variable domain is SQTIHQWPATLVQPVGSPLSLECTVEGTSNPNLYWYRQAAGRGLQLLFYSVGIGQISSEVPQNLSASRPQDRQFILSSKKLLLSDSGFYLCAWSFSGGWQETQYFGPGTRLLVL.

This clone was found once. CDR3 in amino acids: CASSLSRQGGFEKLFF. Here the CDR3 DNA reads TGTGCCAGCAGCTTAAGCAGACAGGGAGGATTCGAAAAACTGTTTTTT. V and J are TRBV7-9 and TRBJ1-4; 7 bases are a match to TRBD1. The trim removed 2 bases at V and 8 bases at J, leaving 11 bases unmatched. Per the germline V gene, CDR1 is SEHNR and CDR2 is FQNEAQ (reference sequence). CDR3 size: 16 residues.

This chain uses TRBV5-1 with TRBJ1-2; D unresolved. CDR1 and CDR2 (germline): SGHRS, YFSETQ. V gave up 4 bases and J gave up 5 bases, with 15 bases separating them. The CDR3 is 14 residues long. The CDR3 sequence: CASSLESGPYGYTF. CDR3 coding DNA: TGCGCCAGCAGCCTGGAAAGTGGCCCTTATGGCTACACCTTC.

In this sample, this clone turned up a few times. A junction end diverges from the germline sequence, so it may reflect a read error. The chain uses TRBV19 and TRBJ1-1, with 7 bases identical to TRBD1. Per germline, CDR1 LNHDA and CDR2 SQIVND (reference sequence). This CDR3 comprises 14 residues. CDR3 sequence (DNA): TGTGCCAGTAGCATAGGGACAGCGAACACTGAAGCTTTCTTT. Translation: CASSIGTANTEAFF.

The V gene is TRBV28, the J gene TRBJ2-3; D is uncertain. With 2 bases removed from V and 5 bases from J, the gap between germline ends came to 5 bases. Germline-derived CDR1 and CDR2 are MDHEN and SYDVKM. The CDR3 totals 12 residues. CDR3 coding DNA: TGTGCCAGCAGTTTAGCGGTAGATACGCAGTATTTT. Residues: CASSLAVDTQYF.